This T cell receptor (beta chain) was captured by sequencing in a study of T cells in pancreatic ductal adenocarcinoma. This clone has only a few counts. TCRdb keeps only in-frame clones here, not all; method: immunoSEQ multiplex PCR. The sample lists under 6,500 clones; 72% were seen once. Selected pancreatic ductal adenocarcinoma patients had undergone surgery without neoadjuvant therapy. The sequence was collected from a human donor with pancreatic ductal adenocarcinoma. Sequenced input: pancreatic tumor tissue.

For the CDR3, the DNA is TGCGCCAGCAGCTTGGTGTCAGGGGGGACAGGAGGGACTTTCTTT. This sequence encodes CASSLVSGGTGGTFF. The chain uses TRBV5-1 and TRBJ1-1, with 8 bases lining up with TRBD1. This CDR3 has 15 residues. CDR1 is SGHRS and CDR2 is YFSETQ in the germline V gene. The V and J ends lost 0 bases and 12 bases, in that order; junction bases with no gene match: 13. The complete variable domain, with remaining parts taken from reference TRBV5-1 and TRBJ1-1, reads KAGVTQTPRYLIKTRGQQVTLSCSPISGHRSVSWYQQTPGQGLQFLFEYFSETQRNKGNFPGRFSGRQFSNSRSEMNVSTLELGDSALYLCASSLVSGGTGGTFFGQGTRLTVV.